This T cell receptor beta chain came from a study of T cell repertoires in cytomegalovirus infection. At the level of the study: Both a matching HLA type and CMV infection were indicated by public TCR beta signatures.

Findings of the study overall: The ex vivo response was dominated by HLA-C-restricted CMV-specific TCR beta clonotypes.

Trimming left V 2 bases short and J 6 bases short, with 16 bases between. The CDR3 spans 15 residues. From germline, CDR1 is SGHTA and CDR2 FQGNSA. MiXCR, applied by TCRdb to the reads, yields one record per CDR3 protein. This sample has over 150,000 distinct CDR3 sequences, with around 15% found just once. This clonotype was detected ten times or more. Its antigen remains unknown. The sequenced sample consisted of PBMCs. The sequence was collected from a human donor in good health (CMV status not recorded). Some clones in this sample may be carry-over from other donors' samples. The rearrangement uses TRBV7-2 and TRBJ1-2, with D tentatively TRBD1 (5 bases). The CDR3 nucleotides are TGTGCCAGCAGCTTATCGGGGACGGGGAAAAATGGCTACACCTTC. Translating it yields CASSLSGTGKNGYTF. Variable domain in full (rest from reference TRBV7-2 and TRBJ1-2): GAGVSQSPSNKVTEKGKDVELRCDPISGHTALYWYRQSLGQGLEFLIYFQGNSAPDKSGLPSDRFSAERTGGSVSTLTIQRTQQEDSAVYLCASSLSGTGKNGYTFGSGTRLTVV.